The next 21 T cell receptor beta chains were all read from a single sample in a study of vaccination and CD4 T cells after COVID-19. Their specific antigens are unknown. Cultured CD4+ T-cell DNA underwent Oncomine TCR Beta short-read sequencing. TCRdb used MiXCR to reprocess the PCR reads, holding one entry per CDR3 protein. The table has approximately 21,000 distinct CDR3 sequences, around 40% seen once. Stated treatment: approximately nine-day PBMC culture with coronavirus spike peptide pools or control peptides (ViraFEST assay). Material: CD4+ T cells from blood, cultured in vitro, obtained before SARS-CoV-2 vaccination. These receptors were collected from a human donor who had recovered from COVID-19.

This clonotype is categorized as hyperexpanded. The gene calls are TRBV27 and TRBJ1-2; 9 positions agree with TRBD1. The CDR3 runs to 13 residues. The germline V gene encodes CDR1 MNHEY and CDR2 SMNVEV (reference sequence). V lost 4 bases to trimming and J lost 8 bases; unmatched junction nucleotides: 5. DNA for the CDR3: TGTGCCAGCAGTTGGGACAGGGCCGGCGGCTACACCTTC. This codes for CASSWDRAGGYTF.

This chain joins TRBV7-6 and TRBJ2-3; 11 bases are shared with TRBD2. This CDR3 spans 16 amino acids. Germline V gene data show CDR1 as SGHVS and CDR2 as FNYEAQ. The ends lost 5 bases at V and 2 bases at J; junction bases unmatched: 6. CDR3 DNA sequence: TGTGCCAGCAGCCCGATAGCGGGAGGGGTCACAGATACGCAGTATTTT. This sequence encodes CASSPIAGGVTDTQYF.

The CDR3 loop is CASSLGRGAQETQYF. The CDR3, as DNA: TGTGCCAGCAGCTTAGGCAGGGGGGCGCAAGAGACCCAGTACTTC. The chain joins TRBV7-9 to TRBJ2-5, with TRBD1 as a possible D gene (7 bases). The CDR3 runs 15 residues. Trimming took 1 base from V and 2 from J, leaving 11 bases between them. Looked up from germline, CDR1 is SEHNR and CDR2 is FQNEAQ (reference sequence).

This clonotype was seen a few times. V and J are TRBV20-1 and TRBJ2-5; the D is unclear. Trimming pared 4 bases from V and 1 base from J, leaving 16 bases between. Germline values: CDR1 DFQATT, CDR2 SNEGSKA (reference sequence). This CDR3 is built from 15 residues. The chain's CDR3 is CSAKHSVGTQETQYF. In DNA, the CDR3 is TGCAGTGCTAAGCACAGCGTCGGTACCCAAGAGACCCAGTACTTC.

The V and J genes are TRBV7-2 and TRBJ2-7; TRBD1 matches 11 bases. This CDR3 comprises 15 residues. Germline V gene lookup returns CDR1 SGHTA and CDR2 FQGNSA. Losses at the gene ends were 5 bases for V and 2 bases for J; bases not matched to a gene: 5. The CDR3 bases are TGTGCCAGCAGCCCGGACAGGGGGCTACCCTACGAGCAGTACTTC. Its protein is CASSPDRGLPYEQYF.

Here the CDR3 DNA reads TGTGCCAGCAGTGTGACATATATGAACACTGAAGCTTTCTTT. Residues: CASSVTYMNTEAFF. V usage is TRBV6-2 or TRBV6-3 and J usage is TRBJ1-1; D gene unclear. The CDR3 has 14 amino acids. CDR1 is MNHEY and CDR2 is SVGEGT in the germline V gene. The V gene lost 5 bases and the J gene lost 0 bases, with 10 bases spanning the gap.

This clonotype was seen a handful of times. CDR3 sequence (DNA): TGTGCCAGCAGCTTAACAGGGGTCCCCCCAGATACGCAGTATTTT. Amino acid sequence: CASSLTGVPPDTQYF. The rearrangement links TRBV7-2 to TRBJ2-3; 7 bases are a match to TRBD1. Germline values: CDR1 SGHTA, CDR2 FQGNSA. The CDR3 loop spans 15 amino acids. V dropped 2 bases and J dropped 4; count of bases not matched to a gene: 6. Combining the CDR3 with reference TRBV7-2 and TRBJ2-3 gives the whole variable domain GAGVSQSPSNKVTEKGKDVELRCDPISGHTALYWYRQSLGQGLEFLIYFQGNSAPDKSGLPSDRFSAERTGGSVSTLTIQRTQQEDSAVYLCASSLTGVPPDTQYFGPGTRLTVL.

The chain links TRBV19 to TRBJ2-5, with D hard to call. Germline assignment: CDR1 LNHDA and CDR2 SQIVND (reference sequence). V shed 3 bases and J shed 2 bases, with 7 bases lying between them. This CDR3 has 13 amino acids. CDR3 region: CASSIGQQETQYF. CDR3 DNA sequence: TGTGCCAGTAGTATTGGCCAGCAAGAGACCCAGTACTTC.

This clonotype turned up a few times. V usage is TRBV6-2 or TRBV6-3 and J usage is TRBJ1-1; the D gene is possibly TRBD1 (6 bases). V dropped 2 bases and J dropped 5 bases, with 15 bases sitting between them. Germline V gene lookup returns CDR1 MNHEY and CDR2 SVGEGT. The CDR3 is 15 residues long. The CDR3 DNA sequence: TGTGCCAGCAGTTACCAAAGGACAGAGACGACTGAAGCTTTCTTT. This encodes CASSYQRTETTEAFF.

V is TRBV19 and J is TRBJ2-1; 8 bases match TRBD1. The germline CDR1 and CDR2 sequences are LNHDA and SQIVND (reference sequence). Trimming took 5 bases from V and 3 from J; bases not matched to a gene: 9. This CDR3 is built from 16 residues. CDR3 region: CASSFKGTGGYNEQFF. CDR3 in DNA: TGTGCCAGTAGTTTCAAGGGAACAGGGGGCTACAATGAGCAGTTCTTC.

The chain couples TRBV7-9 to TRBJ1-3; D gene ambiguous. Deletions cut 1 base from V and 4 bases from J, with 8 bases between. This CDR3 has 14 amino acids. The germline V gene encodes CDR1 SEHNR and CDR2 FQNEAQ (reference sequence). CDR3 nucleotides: TGTGCCAGCAGCTTAGGAGGTTTCGGAAACACCATATATTTT. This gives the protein CASSLGGFGNTIYF.

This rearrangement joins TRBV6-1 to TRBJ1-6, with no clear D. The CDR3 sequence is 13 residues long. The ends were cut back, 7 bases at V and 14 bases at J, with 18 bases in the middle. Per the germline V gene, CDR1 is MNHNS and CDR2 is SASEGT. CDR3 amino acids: CASTAGSFVSLHF. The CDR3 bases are TGTGCCAGCACCGCAGGATCTTTTGTTTCCCTCCACTTT.

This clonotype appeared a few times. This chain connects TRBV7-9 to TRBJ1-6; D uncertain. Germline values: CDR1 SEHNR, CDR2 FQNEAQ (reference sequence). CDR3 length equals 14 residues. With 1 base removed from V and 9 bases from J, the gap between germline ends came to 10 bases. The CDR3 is CASSLGSGSSPLHF. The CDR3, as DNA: TGTGCCAGCAGCTTAGGATCTGGTAGTTCACCCCTCCACTTT.

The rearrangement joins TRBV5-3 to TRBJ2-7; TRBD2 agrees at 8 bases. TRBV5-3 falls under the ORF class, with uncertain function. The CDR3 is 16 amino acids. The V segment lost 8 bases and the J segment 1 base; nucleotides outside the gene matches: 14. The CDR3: CASSHGGASPSYEQYF. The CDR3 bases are TGTGCCAGCAGCCACGGGGGGGCTAGCCCATCCTACGAGCAGTACTTC.

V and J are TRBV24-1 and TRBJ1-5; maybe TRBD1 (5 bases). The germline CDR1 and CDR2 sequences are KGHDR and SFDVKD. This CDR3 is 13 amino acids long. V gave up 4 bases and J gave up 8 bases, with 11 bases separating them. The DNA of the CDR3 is TGTGCCACCAGTGAGGACCCGGGGGAGCCCCAGCATTTT. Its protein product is CATSEDPGEPQHF.

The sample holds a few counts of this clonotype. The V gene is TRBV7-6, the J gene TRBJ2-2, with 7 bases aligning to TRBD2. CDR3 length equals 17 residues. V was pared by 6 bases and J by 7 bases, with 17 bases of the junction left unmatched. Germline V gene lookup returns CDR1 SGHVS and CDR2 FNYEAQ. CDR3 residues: CASSKPSGIDLVGELFF. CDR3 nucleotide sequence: TGTGCCAGCAGTAAACCCAGCGGGATCGATCTCGTCGGGGAGCTGTTTTTT.

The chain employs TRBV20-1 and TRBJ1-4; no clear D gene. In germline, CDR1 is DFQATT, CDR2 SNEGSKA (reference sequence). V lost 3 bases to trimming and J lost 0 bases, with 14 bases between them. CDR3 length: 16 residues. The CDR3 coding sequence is TGCAGTGCTAGGGACCCAAAGGTCGCAACTAATGAAAAACTGTTTTTT. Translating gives CSARDPKVATNEKLFF.

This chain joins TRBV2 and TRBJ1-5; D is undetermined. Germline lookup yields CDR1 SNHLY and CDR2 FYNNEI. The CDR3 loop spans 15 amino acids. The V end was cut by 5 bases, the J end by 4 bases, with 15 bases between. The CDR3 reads CASSPPGSKNQPQHF. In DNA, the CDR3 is TGTGCCAGCAGTCCACCAGGTTCGAAAAATCAGCCCCAGCATTTT.

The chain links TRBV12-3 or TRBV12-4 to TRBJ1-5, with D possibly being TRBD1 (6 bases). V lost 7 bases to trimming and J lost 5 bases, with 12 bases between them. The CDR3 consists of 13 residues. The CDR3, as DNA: TGTGCCAGCACCTCGGACAGTGATCAGCCCCAGCATTTT. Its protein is CASTSDSDQPQHF.

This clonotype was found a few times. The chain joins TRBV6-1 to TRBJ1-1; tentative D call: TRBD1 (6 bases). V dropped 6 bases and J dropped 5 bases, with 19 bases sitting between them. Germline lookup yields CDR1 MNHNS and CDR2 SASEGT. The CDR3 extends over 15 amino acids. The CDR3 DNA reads TGTGCCAGCAGATCCCCCCTACAGGGATCGACTGAAGCTTTCTTT. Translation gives CASRSPLQGSTEAFF.

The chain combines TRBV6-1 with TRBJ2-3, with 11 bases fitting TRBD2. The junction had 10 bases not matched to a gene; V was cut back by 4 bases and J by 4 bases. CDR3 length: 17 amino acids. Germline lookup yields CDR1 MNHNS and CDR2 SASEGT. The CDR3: CASSGPIAGGPSDTQYF. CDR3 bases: TGTGCCAGCAGTGGACCGATAGCGGGAGGGCCCTCAGATACGCAGTATTTT.